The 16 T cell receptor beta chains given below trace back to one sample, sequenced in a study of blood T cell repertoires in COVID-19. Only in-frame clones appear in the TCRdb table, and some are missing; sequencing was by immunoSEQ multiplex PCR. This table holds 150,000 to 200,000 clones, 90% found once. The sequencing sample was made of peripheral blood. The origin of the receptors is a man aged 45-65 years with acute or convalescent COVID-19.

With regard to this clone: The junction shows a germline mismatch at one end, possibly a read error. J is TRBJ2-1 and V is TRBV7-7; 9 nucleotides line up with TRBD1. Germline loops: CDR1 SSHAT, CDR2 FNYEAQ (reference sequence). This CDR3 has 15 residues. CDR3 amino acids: CASSADRGVFHEQFF. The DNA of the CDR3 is TGTGCTAGCAGCGCTGACAGGGGGGTCTTCCATGAGCAGTTCTTC.

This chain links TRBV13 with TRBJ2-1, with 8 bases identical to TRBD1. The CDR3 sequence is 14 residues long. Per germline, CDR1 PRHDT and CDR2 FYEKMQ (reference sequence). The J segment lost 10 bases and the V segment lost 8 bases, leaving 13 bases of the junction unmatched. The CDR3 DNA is TGTGCCAGCTCCGCCACCAGAGACAGGGGAGAGCAGTTCTTC. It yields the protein CASSATRDRGEQFF.

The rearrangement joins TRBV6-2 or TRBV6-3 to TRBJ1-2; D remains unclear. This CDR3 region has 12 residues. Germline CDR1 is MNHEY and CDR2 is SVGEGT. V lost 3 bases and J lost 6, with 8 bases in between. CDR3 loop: CASSYFPNGYTF. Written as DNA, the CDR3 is TGTGCCAGCAGTTATTTTCCAAATGGCTACACCTTC.

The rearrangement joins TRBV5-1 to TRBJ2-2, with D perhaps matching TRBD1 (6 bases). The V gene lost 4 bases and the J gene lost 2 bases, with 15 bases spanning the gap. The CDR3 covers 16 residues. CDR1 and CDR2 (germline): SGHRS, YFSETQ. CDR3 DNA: TGCGCCAGCAGCGCGTTAGGACAGACAAACACCGGGGAGCTGTTTTTT. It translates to CASSALGQTNTGELFF.

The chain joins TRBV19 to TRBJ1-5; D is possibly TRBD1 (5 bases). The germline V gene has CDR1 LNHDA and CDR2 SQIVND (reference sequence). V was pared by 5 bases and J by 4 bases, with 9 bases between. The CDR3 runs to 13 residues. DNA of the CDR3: TGTGCCAGTAGTGTTGCAGGGAATCAGCCCCAGCATTTT. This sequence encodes CASSVAGNQPQHF.

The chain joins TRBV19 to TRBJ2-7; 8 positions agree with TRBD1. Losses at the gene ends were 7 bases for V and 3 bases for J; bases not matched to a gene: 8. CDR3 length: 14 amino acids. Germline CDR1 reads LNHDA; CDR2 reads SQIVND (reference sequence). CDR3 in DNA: TGTGCCAGTAAACGGACAGGGTTCATCTACGAGCAGTACTTC. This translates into CASKRTGFIYEQYF.

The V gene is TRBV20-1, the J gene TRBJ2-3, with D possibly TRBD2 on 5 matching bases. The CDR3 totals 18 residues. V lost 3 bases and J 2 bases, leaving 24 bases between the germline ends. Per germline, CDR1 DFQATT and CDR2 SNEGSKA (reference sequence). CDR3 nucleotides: TGCAGTGCTAGTCGGGAAAGCTGGAGATCGGGCACCACAGATACGCAGTATTTT. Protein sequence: CSASRESWRSGTTDTQYF.

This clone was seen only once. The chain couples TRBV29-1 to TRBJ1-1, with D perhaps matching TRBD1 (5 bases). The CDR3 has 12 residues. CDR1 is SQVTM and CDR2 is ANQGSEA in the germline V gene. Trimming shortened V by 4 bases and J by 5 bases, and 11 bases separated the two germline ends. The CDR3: CSVGRGRTEAFF. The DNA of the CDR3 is TGCAGCGTTGGTAGGGGTAGGACTGAAGCTTTCTTT.

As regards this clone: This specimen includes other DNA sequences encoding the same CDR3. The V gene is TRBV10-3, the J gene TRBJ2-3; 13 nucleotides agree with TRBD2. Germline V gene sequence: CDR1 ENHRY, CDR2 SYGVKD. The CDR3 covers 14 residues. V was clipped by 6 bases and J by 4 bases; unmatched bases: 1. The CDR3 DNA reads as TGTGCCATCAGAGGACTAGCGGGGGCAGATACGCAGTATTTT. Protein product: CAIRGLAGADTQYF.

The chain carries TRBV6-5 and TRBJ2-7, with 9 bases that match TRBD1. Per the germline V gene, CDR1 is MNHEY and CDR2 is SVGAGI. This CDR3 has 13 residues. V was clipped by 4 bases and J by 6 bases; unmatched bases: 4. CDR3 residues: CASSLGQGTEQYF. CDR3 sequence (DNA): TGTGCCAGCAGTTTGGGACAGGGCACCGAGCAGTACTTC.

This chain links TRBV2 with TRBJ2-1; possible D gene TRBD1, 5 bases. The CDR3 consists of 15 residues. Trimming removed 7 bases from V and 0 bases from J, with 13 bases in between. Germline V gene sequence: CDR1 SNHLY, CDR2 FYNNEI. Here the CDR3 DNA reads TGTGCCAGCATCATGGACACCAGCTCCTACAATGAGCAGTTCTTC. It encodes CASIMDTSSYNEQFF.

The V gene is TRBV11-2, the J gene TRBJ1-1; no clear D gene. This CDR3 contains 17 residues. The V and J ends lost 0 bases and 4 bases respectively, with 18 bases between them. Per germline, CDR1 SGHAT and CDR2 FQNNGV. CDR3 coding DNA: TGTGCCAGCAGCTTAGATCGGGGAAGGGCTAGTGGCACTGAAGCTTTCTTT. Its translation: CASSLDRGRASGTEAFF.

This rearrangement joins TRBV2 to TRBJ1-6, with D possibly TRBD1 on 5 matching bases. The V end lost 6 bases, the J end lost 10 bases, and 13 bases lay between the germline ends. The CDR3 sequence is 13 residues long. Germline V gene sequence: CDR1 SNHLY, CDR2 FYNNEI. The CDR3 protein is CASRGGKGSPLHF. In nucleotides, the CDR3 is TGTGCCAGCAGGGGCGGAAAGGGGTCACCCCTCCACTTT. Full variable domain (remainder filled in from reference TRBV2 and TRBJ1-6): EPEVTQTPSHQVTQMGQEVILRCVPISNHLYFYWYRQILGQKVEFLVSFYNNEISEKSEIFDDQFSVERPDGSNFTLKIRSTKLEDSAMYFCASRGGKGSPLHFGNGTRLTVT.

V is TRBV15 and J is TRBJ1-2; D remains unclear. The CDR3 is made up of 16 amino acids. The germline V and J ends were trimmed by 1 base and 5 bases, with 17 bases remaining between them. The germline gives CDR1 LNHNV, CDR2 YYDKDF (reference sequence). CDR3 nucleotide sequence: TGTGCCACCAGCAGAGCGGTAATTGGGAGGGCATATGGCTACACCTTC. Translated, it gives CATSRAVIGRAYGYTF.

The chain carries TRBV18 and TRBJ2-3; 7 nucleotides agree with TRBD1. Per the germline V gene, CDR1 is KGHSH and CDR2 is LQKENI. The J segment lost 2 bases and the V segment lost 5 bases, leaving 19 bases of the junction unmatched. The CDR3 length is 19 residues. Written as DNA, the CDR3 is TGTGCCAGCTCAACATCGGAATCGGGACAGAAGATTTCCACAGATACGCAGTATTTT. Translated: CASSTSESGQKISTDTQYF. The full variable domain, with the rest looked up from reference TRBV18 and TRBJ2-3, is NAGVMQNPRHLVRRRGQEARLRCSPMKGHSHVYWYRQLPEEGLKFMVYLQKENIIDESGMPKERFSAEFPKEGPSILRIQQVVRGDSAAYFCASSTSESGQKISTDTQYFGPGTRLTVL.

For the CDR3, the DNA is TGTGCCAGCAGAAAGACAGGGGAGGGCTACAATGAGCAGTTCTTC. Amino acid sequence: CASRKTGEGYNEQFF. The V and J genes are TRBV5-6 and TRBJ2-1; a possible D gene is TRBD1 (8 bases). V lost 5 bases and J lost 3, with 15 bases in between. CDR3 length equals 15 residues. Germline loops: CDR1 SGHDT, CDR2 YYEEEE. Variable domain in full (rest from reference TRBV5-6 and TRBJ2-1): DAGVTQSPTHLIKTRGQQVTLRCSPKSGHDTVSWYQQALGQGPQFIFQYYEEEERQRGNFPDRFSGHQFPNYSSELNVNALLLGDSALYLCASRKTGEGYNEQFFGPGTRLTVL.